Shown below are 9 T cell receptor beta chains from a single sample sequenced in a study of T cells in Graves' hyperthyroidism and ophthalmopathy. Amplified TCR beta CDR3 regions derived from RNA transcripts. A set of HTBI primers served as the primers for a first-round RT-PCR of the TCR CDR3. TCRdb re-analysed the multiplex PCR reads in MiXCR, keeping a single row per CDR3 protein. In the table there are 90,000 to 120,000 distinct CDR3 sequences, more than 15% of which are singletons. Sequenced input: blood. The source is a woman aged 45-65 years with Graves' hyperthyroidism.

This clonotype has at least ten counts. This chain links TRBV28 with TRBJ1-6; D unclear. The CDR3 is 16 amino acids. The germline V gene has CDR1 MDHEN and CDR2 SYDVKM. V lost 7 bases and J 0 bases, leaving 13 bases between the germline ends. The CDR3, as DNA: TGTGCCAGCATTAGCGCGGGGAGCTCCTATAATTCACCCCTCCACTTT. Its translation: CASISAGSSYNSPLHF.

This clonotype came up a few times. The chain is built from TRBV5-1 and TRBJ2-2; TRBD1 agrees at 8 bases. With V trimmed by 0 bases and J by 5 bases, 6 bases remained unmatched. The CDR3 runs to 16 residues. In germline, CDR1 is SGHRS, CDR2 YFSETQ. The CDR3 reads CASSLGAGGFTGELFF. In DNA, the CDR3 is TGCGCCAGCAGCTTGGGAGCAGGGGGCTTTACCGGGGAGCTGTTTTTT.

Ten or more counts support this clonotype. The CDR3 is CAISERDGYGYTF. Here the CDR3 DNA reads TGTGCCATCAGTGAGAGGGACGGTTATGGCTACACCTTC. The J gene is TRBJ1-2, the V gene TRBV10-3; D perhaps matches TRBD1 (5 bases). Trimming took off 2 bases at V and 5 bases at J, with 9 bases between the two ends. The CDR3 is made up of 13 amino acids. CDR1 is ENHRY, CDR2 SYGVKD, per germline.

This clonotype was seen at least ten times. The J gene is TRBJ1-3, the V gene TRBV20-1; possible D gene TRBD1, 5 bases. Trimming stripped 0 bases from V and 2 bases from J, with 8 bases between. The germline V gene has CDR1 DFQATT and CDR2 SNEGSKA (reference sequence). The CDR3 has 14 residues. Here the CDR3 reads CSARDRGAGNTIYF. The CDR3 DNA reads as TGCAGTGCTAGAGATAGAGGGGCTGGAAACACCATATATTTT.

This clonotype was recorded at least ten times. This chain uses TRBV28 with TRBJ2-2, with a possible D match to TRBD1 (5 bases). Trimming cost V 5 bases and J 7 bases, with 14 bases left between them. CDR1 is MDHEN, CDR2 SYDVKM, per germline. The CDR3 runs to 14 residues. The CDR3: CASSPSQGGGELFF. Written as DNA, the CDR3 is TGTGCCAGCAGTCCGAGTCAGGGCGGCGGGGAGCTGTTTTTT. Combining the CDR3 with reference TRBV28 and TRBJ2-2 gives the whole variable domain DVKVTQSSRYLVKRTGEKVFLECVQDMDHENMFWYRQDPGLGLRLIYFSYDVKMKEKGDIPEGYSVSREKKERFSLILESASTNQTSMYLCASSPSQGGGELFFGEGSRLTVL.

A note on this clonotype: A much larger clone is a single base away; this may be a read error. The V gene is TRBV5-1, the J gene TRBJ2-2, with TRBD1 matching 9 bases. The CDR3 contains 15 residues. Germline V gene data show CDR1 as SGHRS and CDR2 as YFSETQ. V was clipped by 3 bases and J by 2 bases; unmatched bases: 2. The CDR3 sequence is CASSSGQGNTGELFF. CDR3 sequence (DNA): TGCGCCAGCAGCTCGGGACAGGGAAACACCGGGGAGCTGTTTTTT.

At least ten counts were recorded for this clonotype. The CDR3 spells CASSTYEQYF. CDR3 DNA: TGTGCCAGCAGTACTTACGAGCAGTACTTC. This chain joins TRBV28 and TRBJ2-7; D ambiguous. The CDR3 contains 10 residues. Per the germline V gene, CDR1 is MDHEN and CDR2 is SYDVKM. V gave up 5 bases and J gave up 4 bases, with 3 bases separating them.

This clonotype was seen at least ten times. This sequence joins TRBV19 and TRBJ1-1, with D maybe TRBD1 (6 bases). Germline V gene data show CDR1 as LNHDA and CDR2 as SQIVND (reference sequence). V was cut by 5 bases and J by 4 bases, with 11 bases left in between. This CDR3 contains 13 residues. The CDR3 nucleotides read TGTGCCAGTAGTGACACAGGGCCCACTGAAGCTTTCTTT. The encoded protein is CASSDTGPTEAFF.

This clonotype was found many times. The chain couples TRBV28 to TRBJ2-1; 7 bases align to TRBD1. Looked up from germline, CDR1 is MDHEN and CDR2 is SYDVKM. The length of the CDR3 is 15 residues. V lost 5 bases, J lost 7 bases, and 11 bases stayed unmatched. In DNA, the CDR3 is TGTGCCAGCAGTATCCTGCGGACAGGAAAAAATGAGCAGTTCTTC. Translated, it gives CASSILRTGKNEQFF.